This T cell receptor (beta chain) was captured in a study of CD8 T cells in ankylosing spondylitis. It was by quantitative 5'-RACE with molecular barcodes that TCR beta libraries were made. MiXCR, applied by TCRdb to the 5' RACE reads, yields one record per CDR3 protein. Of roughly 230,000 distinct CDR3 sequences listed, about a sixth are singletons. This clonotype was observed many times. CDR3 length equals 13 residues. V lost 3 bases and J lost 10; bases outside the gene matches: 6. Germline V CDR1 and CDR2: DFQATT, SNEGSKA (reference sequence). The V call is TRBV20-1, the J call TRBJ2-1; the match to TRBD2 covers 10 bases. The clonotype originates from a male donor with ankylosing spondylitis or in good health (not recorded which). Sequencing used blood, either unsorted or a sorted T cell fraction (not recorded which). CDR3 nucleotide sequence: TGCAGTGCTAGGGGGCTAGCGGGAGTGGAGCAGTTCTTC. Translation: CSARGLAGVEQFF.